This passage covers 16 T cell receptor beta chains from one sample sequenced in a study of graft-versus-host responses after intestinal transplantation. For these receptors, no antigen is known. Assay: immunoSEQ multiplex PCR; the TCRdb copy retains only in-frame clones and omits some. The table records more than 75,000 clones, about 91% of them present only once. The sequencing used unstimulated CD4+ T cells sorted from spleen or lymph node cells, collected before transplant. These receptors were collected from a human donor who was the organ donor for an intestinal transplant.

As regards this clone: Other DNA sequences from this sample encode an identical CDR3 as well. The genes are TRBV20-1 and TRBJ1-1; D gene uncertain. The CDR3 covers 11 residues. V lost 4 bases, J lost 1 base, and 4 bases lay in between. CDR1 and CDR2 from the germline V gene are DFQATT and SNEGSKA (reference sequence). DNA of the CDR3: TGCAGTGCTACAGGGAACACTGAAGCTTTCTTT. The encoded protein is CSATGNTEAFF.

The chain couples TRBV6-4 to TRBJ2-3, with a tentative D call TRBD1 (6 bases). The germline V gene has CDR1 MRHNA and CDR2 SNTAGT. CDR3 size: 14 residues. The V gene lost 4 bases and the J gene lost 2 bases, with 10 bases spanning the gap. The CDR3 bases are TGTGCCAGCAGTGCCGGGACATTCACAGATACGCAGTATTTT. Amino acids: CASSAGTFTDTQYF.

This clone was seen only a few times. V usage is TRBV7-2 and J usage is TRBJ1-6; D ambiguous. The CDR3 consists of 15 residues. The ends were cut back, 3 bases at V and 4 bases at J, with 10 bases in the middle. The germline V gene encodes CDR1 SGHTA and CDR2 FQGNSA. The CDR3 DNA is TGTGCCAGCAGCTTGAGAGGAGGGTATAATTCACCCCTCCACTTT. Its translation: CASSLRGGYNSPLHF.

V gene TRBV6-1 combines with J gene TRBJ1-5, with D possibly TRBD1 on 5 matching bases. Germline values: CDR1 MNHNS, CDR2 SASEGT. Trimming took off 6 bases at V and 4 bases at J, with 7 bases between the two ends. This CDR3 comprises 12 residues. CDR3 bases: TGTGCCAGCAGACAGGTTAATCAGCCCCAGCATTTT. This encodes CASRQVNQPQHF.

The rearrangement links TRBV2 to TRBJ1-4; TRBD1 agrees at 7 bases. The trim removed 7 bases at V and 0 bases at J, leaving 8 bases unmatched. Germline lookup yields CDR1 SNHLY and CDR2 FYNNEI. This CDR3 is built from 16 residues. The CDR3 nucleotides are TGTGCCAGCACCCCGGGACAGTATGCAACTAATGAAAAACTGTTTTTT. It encodes CASTPGQYATNEKLFF.

This chain connects TRBV18 to TRBJ1-2; 9 nucleotides match TRBD1. The CDR3 has 12 amino acids. Trimming cost V 7 bases and J 8 bases; bases outside gene matches: 5. CDR1 KGHSH and CDR2 LQKENI come from the germline V gene. In DNA form, the CDR3 reads TGTGCCAGCTGGGGGACAGGGCTCGGCTACACCTTC. This codes for CASWGTGLGYTF.

This chain links TRBV7-7 with TRBJ2-2; 12 nucleotides line up with TRBD2. This CDR3 contains 20 residues. V trimming: 5 bases; J trimming: 1 base; junction bases outside the gene matches: 14. Germline CDR1 and CDR2: SSHAT and FNYEAQ (reference sequence). This CDR3 is CASSPGIGTSGLKNTGELFF. In DNA form, the CDR3 reads TGTGCCAGCAGCCCAGGAATAGGGACTAGCGGGCTAAAGAACACCGGGGAGCTGTTTTTT.

J is TRBJ1-2 and V is TRBV5-1; TRBD1 aligns across 9 bases. V shed 0 bases and J 7 bases; nucleotides not matched to a gene: 1. The CDR3 runs 13 residues. Germline V gene sequence: CDR1 SGHRS, CDR2 YFSETQ. The CDR3 is CASSLGQGVGYTF. The DNA of the CDR3 is TGCGCCAGCAGCTTGGGACAGGGGGTTGGCTACACCTTC.

J is TRBJ2-3 and V is TRBV28; a weak D match, TRBD2 (6 bases). Trimming cost V 5 bases and J 3 bases, with 15 bases left between them. Germline V gene sequence: CDR1 MDHEN, CDR2 SYDVKM. The CDR3 totals 15 residues. CDR3 bases: TGTGCCAGCAGTCTACGACTAGGAGGGACAGATACGCAGTATTTT. Residues: CASSLRLGGTDTQYF.

V is TRBV5-1 and J is TRBJ2-2; 7 bases are a match to TRBD2. J lost 6 bases, V lost 8 bases, and 10 bases had no gene match. The CDR3 contains 14 residues. Germline V CDR1 and CDR2: SGHRS, YFSETQ. The CDR3 coding sequence is TGCGCCAGTAGGACTAGTACATGGGCCGGGGAGCTGTTTTTT. It specifies CASRTSTWAGELFF.

V usage is TRBV30 and J usage is TRBJ1-1; a weak D match, TRBD1 (5 bases). V lost 4 bases to trimming and J lost 3 bases, with 12 bases between them. Germline V gene data show CDR1 as GTSNPN and CDR2 as SVGIG (reference sequence). The CDR3 is made up of 13 amino acids. In nucleotides, the CDR3 is TGTGCCTGGATTCGGGACTCCTACACTGAAGCTTTCTTT. It specifies CAWIRDSYTEAFF.

The chain has TRBV6-5 and TRBJ2-7, with 7 bases matching TRBD1. The V gene end was trimmed by 6 bases and the J gene end by 7 bases; junction bases not matched to a gene: 12. The CDR3 runs 14 residues. In germline, CDR1 is MNHEY, CDR2 SVGAGI. The CDR3 coding sequence is TGTGCCAGCAGGATAGACAGGGTTATTGGGGAGCAGTACTTC. It translates to CASRIDRVIGEQYF.

This chain connects TRBV5-1 to TRBJ1-2; TRBD1 is a possible D gene (6 bases). The CDR3 has 15 amino acids. V lost 1 base and J lost 4, with 14 bases in between. The germline gives CDR1 SGHRS, CDR2 YFSETQ. The CDR3 DNA sequence: TGCGCCAGCAGCTTGTCGACAGGAGCAGGCTATGGCTACACCTTC. It encodes CASSLSTGAGYGYTF.

This clone has only one observation. The chain is built from TRBV30 and TRBJ1-4; 7 bases are a match to TRBD1. V lost 2 bases, J lost 4 bases, and 4 bases stayed unmatched. CDR3 size: 14 residues. Germline V gene lookup returns CDR1 GTSNPN and CDR2 SVGIG (reference sequence). The CDR3 DNA follows: TGTGCCTGGAGTTCAACAGGGGTTAATGAAAAACTGTTTTTT. Residues: CAWSSTGVNEKLFF.

This chain links TRBV27 with TRBJ1-6; possible D gene TRBD1, 5 bases. The CDR3 has 14 residues. Trimming cost V 3 bases and J 7 bases, with 10 bases left between them. CDR1 and CDR2 (germline): MNHEY, SMNVEV (reference sequence). The CDR3 DNA reads TGTGCCAGCAGTTTGCGGGGGAGGAATTCACCCCTCCACTTT. Translated: CASSLRGRNSPLHF.

The chain has TRBV4-2 and TRBJ2-5, with D hard to call. Trimming left V 0 bases short and J 2 bases short, with 13 bases between. CDR1 and CDR2 from the germline V gene are LGHNA and YNFKEQ. The CDR3 length is 16 residues. The CDR3 DNA is TGTGCCAGCAGCCAAGATTGGGCAGGTCCACAAGAGACCCAGTACTTC. It is translated as CASSQDWAGPQETQYF.